Below are 11 T cell receptor beta chains sequenced from a single sample in a study of blood T cell repertoires in COVID-19 (dated by TCRdb to about 2020). The library came from the immunoSEQ multiplex PCR assay. TCRdb took over this immuneACCESS table, retaining in-frame rearrangements with V and J assigned. Such tables are incomplete; in checked studies, under half of the missing clones stem from an unresolved V gene, and the remainder is unexplained. The sample table holds around 67,000 clones, of which almost 90% were seen once. In total, the top ten clones hold roughly 1.9% of the sample. Sequencing was carried out using peripheral blood. These TCRs come from an elderly woman with active or convalescent COVID-19.

The rearrangement uses TRBV10-3 and TRBJ1-1; 8 nucleotides line up with TRBD1. CDR1 is ENHRY and CDR2 is SYGVKD in the germline V gene. The CDR3 totals 16 residues. The V and J ends lost 6 bases and 3 bases, in that order; junction bases with no gene match: 12. The CDR3 here is CAIRGRQGRRDTEAFF. The CDR3 DNA is TGTGCCATCAGGGGAAGACAGGGGAGGAGGGACACTGAAGCTTTCTTT.

The V and J genes are TRBV7-9 and TRBJ1-1; D is unclear. The CDR3 has 16 residues. Trimming pared 6 bases from V and 1 base from J, leaving 18 bases between. The V gene's germline CDR1 is SEHNR and CDR2 FQNEAQ (reference sequence). In DNA form, the CDR3 reads TGTGCCAGCAGTCGGGTAATCGTTTTAGAGAACACTGAAGCTTTCTTT. Residues: CASSRVIVLENTEAFF.

The chain uses TRBV12-3 or TRBV12-4 and TRBJ1-1, with D perhaps matching TRBD1 (6 bases). The length of the CDR3 is 13 residues. V gave up 5 bases and J gave up 7 bases, with 14 bases separating them. CDR3 DNA sequence: TGTGCCAGCAGTCCCATCGTGGGACATGAAGCTTTCTTT. Residues: CASSPIVGHEAFF.

The V call is TRBV19, the J call TRBJ2-1; D possibly corresponds to TRBD2 (5 bases). The CDR3 extends over 13 amino acids. Germline V gene data show CDR1 as LNHDA and CDR2 as SQIVND (reference sequence). Trimming removed 5 bases at V and 4 bases at J, with 9 bases between. The DNA for the CDR3 is TGTGCCAGTAGTGAGCGGCATTACAATGAGCAGTTCTTC. It yields the protein CASSERHYNEQFF. The complete variable domain, with remaining parts taken from reference TRBV19 and TRBJ2-1, reads DGGITQSPKYLFRKEGQNVTLSCEQNLNHDAMYWYRQDPGQGLRLIYYSQIVNDFQKGDIAEGYSVSREKKESFPLTVTSAQKNPTAFYLCASSERHYNEQFFGPGTRLTVL.

V gene TRBV11-3 combines with J gene TRBJ2-5, with TRBD2 matching over 14 bases. Trimming cost V 5 bases and J 5 bases; bases outside gene matches: 4. The germline V gene encodes CDR1 SGHNT and CDR2 YENEEA. This CDR3 is 15 amino acids long. The CDR3 loop is CASSRGLAGDETQYF. Written as DNA, the CDR3 is TGTGCCAGCAGCCGGGGACTAGCGGGAGATGAGACCCAGTACTTC.

V gene TRBV29-1 combines with J gene TRBJ2-3; TRBD2 aligns across 8 bases. CDR3 length: 16 residues. In germline, CDR1 is SQVTM, CDR2 ANQGSEA. Trimming at V came to 6 bases and at J to 1 base, leaving 12 bases not matched to a gene. The CDR3 nucleotides are TGCAGCGTCTACCTCGGTCTGGGACTAGGCACAGATACGCAGTATTTT. It codes for CSVYLGLGLGTDTQYF.

The V call is TRBV24-1, the J call TRBJ2-1, with TRBD2 matching 14 bases. V lost 7 bases, J lost 6 bases, and 4 bases stayed unmatched. This CDR3 contains 15 residues. In germline, CDR1 is KGHDR, CDR2 SFDVKD. CDR3 nucleotide sequence: TGTGCCACCAGCATGACTAGCGGGAGGGCCAATGAGCAGTTCTTC. Translation gives CATSMTSGRANEQFF.

This clone was recorded only once. The rearrangement uses TRBV4-1 and TRBJ1-5; D gene ambiguous. V gave up 0 bases and J gave up 3 bases, with 9 bases separating them. The germline V gene encodes CDR1 MGHRA and CDR2 YSYEKL. The CDR3 consists of 15 residues. CDR3 in amino acids: CASSQETQDNQPQHF. CDR3 DNA: TGCGCCAGCAGCCAAGAAACCCAGGACAATCAGCCCCAGCATTTT.

This chain connects TRBV19 to TRBJ1-1; the D gene is possibly TRBD1 (5 bases). Trimming removed 7 bases from V and 10 bases from J, with 19 bases in between. This CDR3 has 13 residues. In germline, CDR1 is LNHDA, CDR2 SQIVND (reference sequence). The CDR3 loop reads CASTSVQGLRAFF. CDR3 sequence (DNA): TGTGCCAGTACCTCAGTCCAGGGTCTGAGAGCTTTCTTT. The entire variable domain, with the rest obtained from reference TRBV19 and TRBJ1-1, is as follows: DGGITQSPKYLFRKEGQNVTLSCEQNLNHDAMYWYRQDPGQGLRLIYYSQIVNDFQKGDIAEGYSVSREKKESFPLTVTSAQKNPTAFYLCASTSVQGLRAFFGQGTRLTVV.

J is TRBJ1-2 and V is TRBV29-1; TRBD1 might be the D (5 bases). Germline values: CDR1 SQVTM, CDR2 ANQGSEA. The CDR3 runs 12 residues. Trimming pared 5 bases from V and 1 base from J, leaving 8 bases between. The chain's CDR3 is CSVQQGNYGYTF. The CDR3 coding sequence is TGCAGCGTTCAGCAGGGTAACTATGGCTACACCTTC.

DNA for the CDR3: TGTGCCAGCAGCTTCCTCAATCAGCCCCAGCATTTT. Amino acids: CASSFLNQPQHF. The chain couples TRBV5-4 to TRBJ1-5; D gene unclear. Germline CDR1 reads SGHNT; CDR2 reads YYREEE (reference sequence). The CDR3 has 12 residues. Trimming shortened V by 2 bases and J by 3 bases, and 3 bases separated the two germline ends. Full variable domain (missing parts from reference TRBV5-4 and TRBJ1-5): ETGVTQSPTHLIKTRGQQVTLRCSSQSGHNTVSWYQQALGQGPQFIFQYYREEENGRGNFPPRFSGLQFPNYSSELNVNALELDDSALYLCASSFLNQPQHFGDGTRLSIL.